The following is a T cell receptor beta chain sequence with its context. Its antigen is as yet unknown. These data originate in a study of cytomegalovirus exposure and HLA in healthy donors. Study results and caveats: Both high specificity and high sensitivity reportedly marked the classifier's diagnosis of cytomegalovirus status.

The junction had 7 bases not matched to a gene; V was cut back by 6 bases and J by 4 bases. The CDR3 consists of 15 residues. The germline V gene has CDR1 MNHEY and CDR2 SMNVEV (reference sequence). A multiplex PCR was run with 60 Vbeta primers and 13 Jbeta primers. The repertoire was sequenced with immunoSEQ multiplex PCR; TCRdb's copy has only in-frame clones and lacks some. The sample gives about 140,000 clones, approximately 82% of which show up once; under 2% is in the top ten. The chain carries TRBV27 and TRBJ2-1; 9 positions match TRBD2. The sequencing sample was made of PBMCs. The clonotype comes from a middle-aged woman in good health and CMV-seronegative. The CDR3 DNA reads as TGTGCCAGCAGCCTCACCCTAGCGGGGTACAATGAGCAGTTCTTC. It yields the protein CASSLTLAGYNEQFF.